This TCR beta chain was sequenced in a study of shared clonotypes between healthy human individuals. V lost 4 bases to trimming and J lost 3 bases; unmatched junction nucleotides: 5. CDR1 and CDR2 (germline): SNHLY, FYNNEI. This CDR3 is 15 amino acids long. Assay used: immunoSEQ multiplex PCR; TCRdb lists only in-frame clones, some missing. The sample consists of hundreds of thousands of clones, less than 96% of them appearing once. The sample taken for sequencing was naive CD4+ T cells sorted from blood. Subset indicated: CD45RA+ positively selected. The receptor was isolated from a young woman in good health. The J gene is TRBJ2-3, the V gene TRBV2; 9 bases map to TRBD2. The CDR3 region has the DNA TGTGCCAGCAGTGTTAGCGGGAGAAGTACAGATACGCAGTATTTT. This gives the protein CASSVSGRSTDTQYF. The full variable domain, with the rest looked up from reference TRBV2 and TRBJ2-3, is EPEVTQTPSHQVTQMGQEVILRCVPISNHLYFYWYRQILGQKVEFLVSFYNNEISEKSEIFDDQFSVERPDGSNFTLKIRSTKLEDSAMYFCASSVSGRSTDTQYFGPGTRLTVL.